This TCR beta chain was sequenced in a study of blood T cell repertoires in COVID-19. Study details: Sites across the United States, Italy and Spain contributed samples from acute and convalescent COVID-19.

In the original processing: Quantification of nucleated cells was approximated via reference gene primer amplification. Measured with immunoSEQ multiplex PCR; TCRdb has only the in-frame clones, and not every one. V and J calls and clone size come straight from that table; D and trimming were deduced from the DNA. The repertoire holds more than 250,000 clones, approximately 88% seen once, with about 5.7% in the top ten. Recovered status applied to Cohort 3 donors who had two consecutive negative PCRs. It also applied to those with clearance or with symptom resolution. A single count supports this clone. Input material: PBMCs or T cells enriched from blood (not recorded which). This TCR derives from a woman between 40 and 55 years old who had recovered from COVID-19.

Written as DNA, the CDR3 is TGTGCCAGCAGTTTGGTTTTAGCGGGAGGTCTTGTCTATGAGCAGTTCTTC. Translated: CASSLVLAGGLVYEQFF. This chain joins TRBV28 and TRBJ2-1, with 10 bases identical to TRBD2. The V and J ends lost 3 bases and 8 bases, in that order; junction bases with no gene match: 13. This CDR3 is 17 amino acids long. Germline lookup yields CDR1 MDHEN and CDR2 SYDVKM.